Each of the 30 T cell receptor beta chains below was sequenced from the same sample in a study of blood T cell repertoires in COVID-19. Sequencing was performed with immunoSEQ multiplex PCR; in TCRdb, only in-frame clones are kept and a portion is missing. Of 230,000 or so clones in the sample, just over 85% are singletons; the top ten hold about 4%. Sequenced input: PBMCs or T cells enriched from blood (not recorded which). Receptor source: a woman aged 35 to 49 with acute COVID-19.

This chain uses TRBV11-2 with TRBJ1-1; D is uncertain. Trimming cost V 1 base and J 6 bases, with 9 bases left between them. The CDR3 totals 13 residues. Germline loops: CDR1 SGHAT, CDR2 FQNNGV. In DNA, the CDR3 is TGTGCCAGCAGCTTAGTTCGGGGTTCTGAAGCTTTCTTT. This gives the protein CASSLVRGSEAFF. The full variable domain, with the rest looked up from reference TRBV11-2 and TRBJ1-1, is EAGVAQSPRYKIIEKRQSVAFWCNPISGHATLYWYQQILGQGPKLLIQFQNNGVVDDSQLPKDRFSAERLKGVDSTLKIQPAKLEDSAVYLCASSLVRGSEAFFGQGTRLTVV.

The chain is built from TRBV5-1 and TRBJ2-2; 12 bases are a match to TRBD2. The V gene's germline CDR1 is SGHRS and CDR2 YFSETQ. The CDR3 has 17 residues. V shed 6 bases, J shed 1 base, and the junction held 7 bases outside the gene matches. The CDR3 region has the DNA TGCGCCAGCACTGGGACTAGCGGGTATCTGAACACCGGGGAGCTGTTTTTT. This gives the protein CASTGTSGYLNTGELFF. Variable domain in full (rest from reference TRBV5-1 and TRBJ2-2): KAGVTQTPRYLIKTRGQQVTLSCSPISGHRSVSWYQQTPGQGLQFLFEYFSETQRNKGNFPGRFSGRQFSNSRSEMNVSTLELGDSALYLCASTGTSGYLNTGELFFGEGSRLTVL.

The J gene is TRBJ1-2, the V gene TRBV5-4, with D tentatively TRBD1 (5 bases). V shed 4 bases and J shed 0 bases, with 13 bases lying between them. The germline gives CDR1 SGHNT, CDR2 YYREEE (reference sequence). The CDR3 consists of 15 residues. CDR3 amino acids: CASSAPRGANYGYTF. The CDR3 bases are TGTGCCAGCAGCGCTCCCCGGGGGGCTAACTATGGCTACACCTTC.

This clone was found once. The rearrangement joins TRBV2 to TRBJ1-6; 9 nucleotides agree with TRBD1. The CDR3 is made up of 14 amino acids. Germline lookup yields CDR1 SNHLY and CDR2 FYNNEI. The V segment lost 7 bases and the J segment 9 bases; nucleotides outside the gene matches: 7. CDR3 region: CASKTGQGFSPLHF. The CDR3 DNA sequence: TGTGCCAGCAAGACGGGACAGGGCTTTTCACCCCTCCACTTT. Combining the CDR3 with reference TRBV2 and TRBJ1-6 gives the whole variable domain EPEVTQTPSHQVTQMGQEVILRCVPISNHLYFYWYRQILGQKVEFLVSFYNNEISEKSEIFDDQFSVERPDGSNFTLKIRSTKLEDSAMYFCASKTGQGFSPLHFGNGTRLTVT.

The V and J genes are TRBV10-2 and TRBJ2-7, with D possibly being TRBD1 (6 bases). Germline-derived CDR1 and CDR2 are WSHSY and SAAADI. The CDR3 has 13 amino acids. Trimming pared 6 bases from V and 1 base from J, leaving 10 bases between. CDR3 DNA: TGCGCCAGCAGCGTCGGACAGTCCTACGAGCAGTACGTC. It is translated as CASSVGQSYEQYV.

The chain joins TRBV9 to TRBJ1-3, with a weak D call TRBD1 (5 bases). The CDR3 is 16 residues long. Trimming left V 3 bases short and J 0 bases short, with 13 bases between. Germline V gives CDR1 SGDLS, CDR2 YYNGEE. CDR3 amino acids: CASSGPGVGSGNTIYF. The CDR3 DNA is TGTGCCAGCAGCGGACCGGGGGTCGGCTCTGGAAACACCATATATTTT.

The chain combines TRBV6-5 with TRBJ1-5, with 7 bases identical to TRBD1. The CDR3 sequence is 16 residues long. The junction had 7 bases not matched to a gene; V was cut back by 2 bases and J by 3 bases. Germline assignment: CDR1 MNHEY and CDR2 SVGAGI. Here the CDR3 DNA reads TGTGCCAGCAGTTACCCGGGACAGCTCTTCAATCAGCCCCAGCATTTT. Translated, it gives CASSYPGQLFNQPQHF.

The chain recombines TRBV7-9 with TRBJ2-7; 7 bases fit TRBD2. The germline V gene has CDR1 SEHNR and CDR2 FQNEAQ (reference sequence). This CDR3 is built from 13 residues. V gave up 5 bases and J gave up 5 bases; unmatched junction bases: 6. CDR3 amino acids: CASSQGGVNEQYV. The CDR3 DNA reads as TGTGCCAGCAGCCAGGGAGGGGTCAACGAGCAGTACGTC.

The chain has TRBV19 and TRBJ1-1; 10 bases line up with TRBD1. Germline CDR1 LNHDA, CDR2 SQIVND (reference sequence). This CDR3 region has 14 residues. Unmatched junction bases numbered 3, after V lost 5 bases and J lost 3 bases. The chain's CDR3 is CASSPGQGYTEAFF. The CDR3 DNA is TGTGCCAGTAGTCCGGGACAGGGGTACACTGAAGCTTTCTTT.

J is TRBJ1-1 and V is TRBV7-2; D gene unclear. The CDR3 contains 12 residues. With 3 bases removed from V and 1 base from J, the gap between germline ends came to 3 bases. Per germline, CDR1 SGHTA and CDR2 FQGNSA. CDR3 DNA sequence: TGTGCCAGCAGCTTTAGGAACACTGAAGCTTTCTTT. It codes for CASSFRNTEAFF.

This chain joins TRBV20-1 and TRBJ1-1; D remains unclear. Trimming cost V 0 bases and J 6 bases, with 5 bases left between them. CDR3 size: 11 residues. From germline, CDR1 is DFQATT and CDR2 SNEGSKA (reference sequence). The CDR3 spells CSARDRAEAFF. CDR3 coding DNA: TGCAGTGCTAGAGATCGCGCTGAAGCTTTCTTT.

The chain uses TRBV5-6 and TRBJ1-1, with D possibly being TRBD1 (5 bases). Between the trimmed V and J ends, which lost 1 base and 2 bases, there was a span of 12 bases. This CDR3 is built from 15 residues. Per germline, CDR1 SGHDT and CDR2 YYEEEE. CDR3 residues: CASSLWFRTNTEAFF. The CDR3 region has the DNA TGTGCCAGCAGCTTGTGGTTTCGGACAAACACTGAAGCTTTCTTT.

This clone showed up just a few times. CDR3 sequence reads: CASSHPSGGPREKLFF. For the CDR3, the DNA is TGCGCCAGCAGCCACCCCTCGGGGGGCCCAAGGGAAAAACTGTTTTTT. The gene calls are TRBV4-1 and TRBJ1-4, with a possible D match to TRBD1 (6 bases). The CDR3 is 16 residues long. V lost 3 bases to trimming and J lost 8 bases, with 19 bases between them. Germline V gives CDR1 MGHRA, CDR2 YSYEKL.

CDR3 region: CASSFLGISGNTIYF. The DNA of the CDR3 is TGTGCCAGCAGCTTCCTCGGGATCTCTGGAAACACCATATATTTT. The gene calls are TRBV5-8 and TRBJ1-3; D not resolved. CDR1 is SGHTS, CDR2 YDEGEE, per germline. The CDR3 is 15 residues long. Deletions cut 2 bases from V and 0 bases from J, with 9 bases between.

CDR3 bases: TGTGCCAGCAGCCTAAGCCCGATGGGGACAGCTTTCTCTGGGGCCAACGTCCTGACTTTC. Encoded protein: CASSLSPMGTAFSGANVLTF. V gene TRBV13 combines with J gene TRBJ2-6; TRBD1 agrees at 7 bases. Trimming cost V 5 bases and J 0 bases; bases outside gene matches: 16. The CDR3 is 20 amino acids. Germline CDR1 PRHDT, CDR2 FYEKMQ (reference sequence).

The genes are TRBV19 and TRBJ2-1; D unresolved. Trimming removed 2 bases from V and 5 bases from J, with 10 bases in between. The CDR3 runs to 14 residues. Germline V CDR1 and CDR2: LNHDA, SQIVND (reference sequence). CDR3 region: CASSIQRGNNEQFF. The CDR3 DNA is TGTGCCAGTAGTATACAGCGAGGCAACAATGAGCAGTTCTTC.

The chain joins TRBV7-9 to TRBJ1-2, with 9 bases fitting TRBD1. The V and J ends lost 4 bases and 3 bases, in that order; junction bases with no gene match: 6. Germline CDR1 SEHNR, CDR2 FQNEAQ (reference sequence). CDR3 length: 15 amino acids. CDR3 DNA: TGTGCCAGCAGCTCCCCCACAGGGGGCGACTATGGCTACACCTTC. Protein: CASSSPTGGDYGYTF.

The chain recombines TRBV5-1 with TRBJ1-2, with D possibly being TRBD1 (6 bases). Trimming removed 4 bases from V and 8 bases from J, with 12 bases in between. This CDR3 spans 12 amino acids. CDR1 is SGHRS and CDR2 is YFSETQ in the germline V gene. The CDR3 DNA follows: TGCGCCAGCAGCACAGGACAGAGCGGCTACACCTTC. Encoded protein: CASSTGQSGYTF.

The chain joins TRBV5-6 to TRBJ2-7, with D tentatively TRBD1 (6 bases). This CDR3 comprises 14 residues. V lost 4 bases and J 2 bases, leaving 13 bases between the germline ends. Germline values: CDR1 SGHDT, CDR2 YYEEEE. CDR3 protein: CASSLTDSPYEQYV. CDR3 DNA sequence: TGTGCCAGCAGCCTCACGGACAGCCCCTACGAGCAGTACGTC.

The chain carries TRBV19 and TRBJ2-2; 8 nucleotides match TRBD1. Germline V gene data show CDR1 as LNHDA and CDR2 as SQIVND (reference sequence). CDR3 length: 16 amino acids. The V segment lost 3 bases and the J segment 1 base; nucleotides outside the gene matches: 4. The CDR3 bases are TGTGCCAGTAGTATTCTCGGGACAGGGAACACCGGGGAGCTGTTTTTT. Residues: CASSILGTGNTGELFF.

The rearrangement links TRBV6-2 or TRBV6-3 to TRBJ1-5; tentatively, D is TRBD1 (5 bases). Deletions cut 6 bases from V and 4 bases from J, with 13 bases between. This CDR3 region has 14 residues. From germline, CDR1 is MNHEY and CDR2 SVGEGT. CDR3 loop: CASSLPGGNQPQHF. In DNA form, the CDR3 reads TGTGCCAGCAGCCTCCCGGGGGGGAATCAGCCCCAGCATTTT.

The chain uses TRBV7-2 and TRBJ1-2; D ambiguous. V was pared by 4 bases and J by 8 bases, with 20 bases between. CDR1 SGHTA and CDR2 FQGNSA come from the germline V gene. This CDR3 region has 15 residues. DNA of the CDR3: TGTGCCAGCAGCTCTGGTCAAGCAGGCCTTATGGGCTACACCTTC. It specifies CASSSGQAGLMGYTF.

CDR3 sequence reads: CASSLGHAGARTEAFF. The CDR3 DNA reads as TGTGCCAGCAGCTTGGGCCATGCTGGGGCGCGGACTGAAGCTTTCTTT. This sequence joins TRBV5-4 and TRBJ1-1; possibly TRBD1 for D (5 bases). V lost 0 bases and J 5 bases, leaving 17 bases between the germline ends. This CDR3 has 16 amino acids. Germline CDR1 and CDR2: SGHNT and YYREEE (reference sequence).

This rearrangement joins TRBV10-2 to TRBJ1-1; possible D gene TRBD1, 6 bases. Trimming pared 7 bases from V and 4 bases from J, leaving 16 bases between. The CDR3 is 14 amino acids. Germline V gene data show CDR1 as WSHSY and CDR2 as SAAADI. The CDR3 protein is CASTNGTSRTEAFF. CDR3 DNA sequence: TGCGCCAGCACTAACGGGACATCTCGCACTGAAGCTTTCTTT.

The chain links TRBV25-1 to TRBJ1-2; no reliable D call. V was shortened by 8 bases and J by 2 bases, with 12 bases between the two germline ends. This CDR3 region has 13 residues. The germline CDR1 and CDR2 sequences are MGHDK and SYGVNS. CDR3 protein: CASAQGLNYGYTF. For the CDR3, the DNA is TGTGCCAGCGCCCAAGGACTCAACTATGGCTACACCTTC.

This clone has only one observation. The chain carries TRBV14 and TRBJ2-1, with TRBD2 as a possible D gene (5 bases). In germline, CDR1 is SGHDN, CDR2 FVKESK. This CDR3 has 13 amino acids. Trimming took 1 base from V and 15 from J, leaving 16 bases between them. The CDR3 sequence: CASSQASGVSPFF. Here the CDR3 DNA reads TGTGCCAGCAGCCAAGCCAGCGGCGTTAGCCCGTTCTTC.

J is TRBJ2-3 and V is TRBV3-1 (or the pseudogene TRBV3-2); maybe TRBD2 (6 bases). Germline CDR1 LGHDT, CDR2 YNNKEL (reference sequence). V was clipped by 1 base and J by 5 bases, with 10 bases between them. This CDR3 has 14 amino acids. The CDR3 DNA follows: TGTGCCAGCAGCCAAGCGAGGGACTTAGATACGCAGTATTTT. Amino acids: CASSQARDLDTQYF.

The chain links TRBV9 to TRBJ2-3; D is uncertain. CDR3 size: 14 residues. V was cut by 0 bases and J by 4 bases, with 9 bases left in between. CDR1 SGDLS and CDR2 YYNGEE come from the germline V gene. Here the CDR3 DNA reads TGTGCCAGCAGCGTAGAAAGTGGAGCAGATACGCAGTATTTT. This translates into CASSVESGADTQYF.

The CDR3 DNA is TGTGCCAGCAGCCACAGGGACCACTATGGCTACACCTTC. Translated: CASSHRDHYGYTF. This chain links TRBV7-8 with TRBJ1-2, with a tentative D call TRBD1 (6 bases). Trimming took off 5 bases at V and 3 bases at J, with 10 bases between the two ends. This CDR3 has 13 amino acids. CDR1 SGHVS and CDR2 FQNEAQ come from the germline V gene.

The CDR3 region has the DNA TGTGCCTGGAGTGTATCGGGGTTTTGGGGAAACACCATATATTTT. This translates into CAWSVSGFWGNTIYF. The J gene is TRBJ1-3, the V gene TRBV30, with D unclear. Germline V CDR1 and CDR2: GTSNPN, SVGIG (reference sequence). Between the trimmed V and J ends, which lost 0 bases and 4 bases, there was a span of 13 bases. The CDR3 spans 15 residues.